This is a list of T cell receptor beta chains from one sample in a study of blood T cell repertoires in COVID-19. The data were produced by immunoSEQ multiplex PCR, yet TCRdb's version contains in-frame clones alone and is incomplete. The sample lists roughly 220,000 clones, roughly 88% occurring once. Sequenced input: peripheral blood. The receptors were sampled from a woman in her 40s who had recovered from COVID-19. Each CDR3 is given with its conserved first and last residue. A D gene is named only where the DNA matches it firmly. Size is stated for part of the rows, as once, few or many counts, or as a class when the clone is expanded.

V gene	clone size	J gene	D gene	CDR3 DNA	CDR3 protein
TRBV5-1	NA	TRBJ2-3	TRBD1	TGCGCCAGCAGGTTTGCGGACAGGGGGCTGACAGATACGCAGTATTTT	CASRFADRGLTDTQYF
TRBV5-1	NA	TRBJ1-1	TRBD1	TGCGCCAGCAGCCTGGGACAGGAAAACACTGAAGCTTTCTTT	CASSLGQENTEAFF
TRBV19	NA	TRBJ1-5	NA	TGTGCCAGTAGTCTCAGGGCAGGTCCGAATCAGCCCCAGCATTTT	CASSLRAGPNQPQHF
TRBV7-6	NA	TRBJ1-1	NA	TGTGCCAGCAGCTTGCAAAGGACAGACACTGAAGCTTTCTTT	CASSLQRTDTEAFF
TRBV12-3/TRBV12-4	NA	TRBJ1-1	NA	TGTGCCAGCAGTCCTGAGGCACTAAGAGCTTTCTTT	CASSPEALRAFF
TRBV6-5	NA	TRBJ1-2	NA	TGTGCCAGCAGTTACGGGGCAGGCTGGACCTATGGCTACACCTTC	CASSYGAGWTYGYTF
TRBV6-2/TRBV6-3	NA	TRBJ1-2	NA	TGTGCCAGCAGTTACCTGTATGGCTACACCTTC	CASSYLYGYTF
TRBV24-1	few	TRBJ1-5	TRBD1	TGTGCCACCAGTGATGGGACAGGTGGCAAGGAGGCCCAGCATTTT	CATSDGTGGKEAQHF
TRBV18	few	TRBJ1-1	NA	TGTGCCAGCTCTCCAGAGTTCATGAACACTGAAGCTTTCTTT	CASSPEFMNTEAFF
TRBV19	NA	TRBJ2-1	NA	TGTGCCAGTGGAAGGGGGTACAATGAGCAGTTCTTC	CASGRGYNEQFF
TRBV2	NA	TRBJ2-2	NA	TGTGCCAGCAGTGAGGACATGTTGATGACCGGGGAGCTGTTTTTT	CASSEDMLMTGELFF
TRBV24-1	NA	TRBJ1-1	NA	TGTGCCACCAGTGACCCCACAGTGAACACTGAAGCTTTCTTT	CATSDPTVNTEAFF
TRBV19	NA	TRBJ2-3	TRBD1	TGTGCCAGTAGGAGACAGGGGGCCGCAGATACGCAGTATTTT	CASRRQGAADTQYF
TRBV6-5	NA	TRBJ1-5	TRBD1	TGTGCCAGCAGCGCCGGGACAGGAAGCGATCAGCCCCAGCATTTT	CASSAGTGSDQPQHF
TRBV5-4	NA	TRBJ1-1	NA	TGTGCCAGCAGCTTGGACAGATTGAACACTGAAGCTTTCTTT	CASSLDRLNTEAFF
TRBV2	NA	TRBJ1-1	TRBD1	TGTGCCAGCAGTGAACAGGGACAGGGGTCGGCTTTCTTT	CASSEQGQGSAFF
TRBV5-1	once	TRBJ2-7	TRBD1	TGCGCCAGCAGCTTGGGCCGGGACAGGGTACGGGTCCGGCAGTACTTC	CASSLGRDRVRVRQYF
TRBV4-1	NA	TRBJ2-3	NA	TGCGCCAGCAGCCAAGACAGAATTAGGGGCCCCGACCTAGATACGCAGTATTTT	CASSQDRIRGPDLDTQYF
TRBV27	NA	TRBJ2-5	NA	TGTGCCAGCAGTCTTACAGGGACATTGACCCAGTACTTC	CASSLTGTLTQYF
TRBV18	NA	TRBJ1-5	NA	TGTGCCAGCTCACCAGTTCACCAGGGTGACGGTCAGCCCCAGCATTTT	CASSPVHQGDGQPQHF
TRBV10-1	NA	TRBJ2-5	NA	TGCGCCAGCAAAAAGGGGCAGGGAAAAGAGACCCAGTACTTC	CASKKGQGKETQYF
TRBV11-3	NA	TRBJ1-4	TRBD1	TGTGCCAGCAGCTTCGACGCCGGACAGGATAATGAAAAACTGTTTTTT	CASSFDAGQDNEKLFF
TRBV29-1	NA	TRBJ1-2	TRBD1	TGCAGCGTTGAGGTACAGGGGAAGACGGGCGGCTACACCTTC	CSVEVQGKTGGYTF
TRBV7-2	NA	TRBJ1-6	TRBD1	TGTGCCAGCAGCTTAGCGTCGGGACAGAATAATTCACCCCTCCACTTT	CASSLASGQNNSPLHF
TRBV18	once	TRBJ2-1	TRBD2	TGTGCCAGCTCACCACCCCGGGCTAGCGGGGGAGGGAAGGAGCAGTTCTTC	CASSPPRASGGGKEQFF
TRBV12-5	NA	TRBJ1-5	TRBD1	TGTGCTAGTGGCCGGGACAGGGATCAGCCCCAGCATTTT	CASGRDRDQPQHF
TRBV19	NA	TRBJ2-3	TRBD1	TGTGCCAGTAGTCAGGGGGTGATGGCAGATACGCAGTATTTT	CASSQGVMADTQYF
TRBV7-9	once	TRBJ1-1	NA	TGTGCCAGCAGCCCACTTACGCCGGGGGACACTGAAGCTTTCTTT	CASSPLTPGDTEAFF
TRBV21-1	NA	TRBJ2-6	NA	TGTGCCAGCAGCAGGGGACAAACCTTATCAGAAGGGGCCAACGTCCTGACTTTC	CASSRGQTLSEGANVLTF
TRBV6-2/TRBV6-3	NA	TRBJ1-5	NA	TGTGCCAGCAGTTATTGGAGTAATCAGCCCCAGCATTTT	CASSYWSNQPQHF
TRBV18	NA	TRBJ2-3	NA	TGTGCCAGCTCACCCCCTGACAGTTGGGATACGCAGTATTTT	CASSPPDSWDTQYF
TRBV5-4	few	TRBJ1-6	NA	TGTGCCAGCAGCTCCGACAGTCCCTATAATTCACCCCTCCACTTT	CASSSDSPYNSPLHF
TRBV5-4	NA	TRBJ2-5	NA	TGTGCCAGCAGCATGGGCCCTGGCGAGACCCAGTACTTC	CASSMGPGETQYF
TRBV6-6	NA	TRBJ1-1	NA	TGTGCCAGCAGTCCCCCGTCGGGAGGGGTTAAGAACACTGAAGCTTTCTTT	CASSPPSGGVKNTEAFF
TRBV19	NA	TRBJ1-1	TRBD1	TGTGCCAGTCGGACAGGGTTGAACACTGAAGCTTTCTTT	CASRTGLNTEAFF
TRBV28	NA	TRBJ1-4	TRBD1	TGTGCCAGCAGTTCGGGACAGGGGCGTCATGAAAAACTGTTTTTT	CASSSGQGRHEKLFF
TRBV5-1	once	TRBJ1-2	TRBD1	TGCGCCAGCAGCTTGGTCCAGGGGGAAAACTATGGCTACACCTTC	CASSLVQGENYGYTF
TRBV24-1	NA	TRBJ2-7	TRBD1	TGTGCCACCAGTGATTACAGGGGGCAGGAGCAGTACTTC	CATSDYRGQEQYF
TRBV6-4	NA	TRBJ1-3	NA	TGTGCCAGCATTCCGGACATCTTATACTCTGGAAACACCATATATTTT	CASIPDILYSGNTIYF
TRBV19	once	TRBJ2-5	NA	TGTGCCAGTAGTCGCCCACAGGGTATGGGAGAGACCCAGTACTTC	CASSRPQGMGETQYF
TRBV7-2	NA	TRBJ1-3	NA	TGTGCCAGCAGCTTAGCAAGCGGGTCTGGAAACACCATATATTTT	CASSLASGSGNTIYF
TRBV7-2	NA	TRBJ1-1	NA	TGTGCCAGCAGCTTCGGAACAGCTAACACTGAAGCTTTCTTT	CASSFGTANTEAFF
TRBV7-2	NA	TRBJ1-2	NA	TGTGCCAGCAGCTTAGGGATGGGTGGGGGAGGAAACTATGGCTACACCTTC	CASSLGMGGGGNYGYTF
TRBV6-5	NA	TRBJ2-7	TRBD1	TGTGCCAGCAGTTTCGTCCCGGGACAGGGCGAGCAGTACTTC	CASSFVPGQGEQYF
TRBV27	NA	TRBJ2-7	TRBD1	TGTGCCAGCAGTTTGAAAAGCCTACGACAGGGGGCGCGGGACGAGCAGTACTTC	CASSLKSLRQGARDEQYF
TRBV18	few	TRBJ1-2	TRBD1	TGTGCCAGCTCACCACTGACAGGGGAAGCTAACTATGGCTACACCTTC	CASSPLTGEANYGYTF
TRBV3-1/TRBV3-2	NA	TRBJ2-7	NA	TGTGCCAGCTCAGGCAGCTTCTTGGGCGAGCAGTACTTC	CASSGSFLGEQYF
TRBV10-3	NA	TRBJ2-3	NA	TGTGCCATCAATGGGCAGGGGAGCACAGATACGCAGTATTTT	CAINGQGSTDTQYF
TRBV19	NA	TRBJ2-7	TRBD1	TGTGCCAGTAGAAAGTGCGACGATAAAAATGGGGACAGAAAATCCTACGAGCAGTACTTC	CASRKCDDKNGDRKSYEQYF
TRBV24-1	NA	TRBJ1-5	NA	TGTGCCACCAGTGACCCAGACGCCGGAGATCAGCCCCAGCATTTT	CATSDPDAGDQPQHF
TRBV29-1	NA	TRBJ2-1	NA	TGCAGCGGCCAACTACAGGGAGGGTACAATGAGCAGTTCTTC	CSGQLQGGYNEQFF